Listed below are T cell receptor beta chains from one sample, sequenced in a study of T-cell reconstitution after alpha-beta-depleted transplantation in children. TCRdb processed the PCR reads anew with MiXCR; each CDR3 protein has one entry. The sample includes hundreds of thousands of distinct CDR3 sequences, roughly 33% of them seen just once. This specimen consisted of PBMCs from the stem cell graft donor, obtained from the stem cell graft. The receptors stem from a human donor who donated a stem cell graft to a child with aplastic anemia. CDR3s include the opening cysteine and the closing phenylalanine or tryptophan. The D gene is left open where the match is weak. Size is stated for part of the rows, as once, few or many counts, or as a class when the clone is expanded.

V: TRBV6-2/TRBV6-3
J: TRBJ1-5
D: .
size: .
CDR3: CASSHSYGGLDQPQHF
DNA: TGTGCCAGCAGCCACTCGTATGGGGGGTTGGATCAGCCCCAGCATTTT

V: TRBV28
J: TRBJ2-1
D: .
size: few
CDR3: CASSTLNEQFF
DNA: TGTGCCAGCAGCACCCTGAATGAGCAGTTCTTC

V: TRBV27
J: TRBJ1-1
D: .
size: few
CDR3: CASRFQDVLNTEAFF
DNA: TGTGCCAGCAGATTCCAGGATGTGCTGAACACTGAAGCTTTCTTT

V: TRBV2
J: TRBJ2-2
D: .
size: .
CDR3: CASSDGGRELFF
DNA: TGTGCCAGCAGTGATGGGGGGCGGGAGCTGTTTTTT

V: TRBV7-9
J: TRBJ1-1
D: .
size: few
CDR3: CASSLSGGVEAFF
DNA: TGTGCCAGCAGCCTGAGCGGCGGAGTTGAAGCTTTCTTT

V: TRBV27
J: TRBJ1-2
D: TRBD1
size: few
CDR3: CASSRTGHYGYTF
DNA: TGTGCCAGCAGTAGGACAGGCCACTATGGCTACACCTTC

V: TRBV28
J: TRBJ1-2
D: .
size: few
CDR3: CASGPPLGYTF
DNA: TGTGCCAGTGGCCCTCCCCTCGGCTACACCTTC

V: TRBV5-1
J: TRBJ2-2
D: .
size: .
CDR3: CASSPGTTTGELFF
DNA: TGCGCCAGCAGCCCGGGAACTACGACCGGGGAGCTGTTTTTT

V: TRBV10-3
J: TRBJ1-2
D: .
size: few
CDR3: CAISESGDRGYTF
DNA: TGTGCCATCAGTGAGTCTGGGGATAGGGGCTACACCTTC

V: TRBV4-1
J: TRBJ2-5
D: .
size: .
CDR3: CASSPNEIAQYF
DNA: TGCGCCAGCAGCCCCAACGAGATAGCCCAGTACTTC

V: TRBV7-9
J: TRBJ2-1
D: TRBD2
size: .
CDR3: CASSFRAGVNEQFF
DNA: TGTGCCAGCAGCTTTCGGGCGGGAGTGAATGAGCAGTTCTTC

V: TRBV24-1
J: TRBJ2-5
D: .
size: few
CDR3: CATSDLNGQETQYF
DNA: TGTGCCACCAGTGATTTAAACGGACAAGAGACCCAGTACTTC

V: TRBV7-2
J: TRBJ2-2
D: .
size: few
CDR3: CASSLQGQINTGELFF
DNA: TGTGCCAGCAGCTTGCAAGGACAGATAAACACCGGGGAGCTGTTTTTT

V: TRBV7-2
J: TRBJ2-2
D: TRBD2
size: .
CDR3: CASSLLAGADTGELFF
DNA: TGTGCCAGCAGCCTTTTAGCGGGAGCGGACACCGGGGAGCTGTTTTTT

V: TRBV27
J: TRBJ2-1
D: .
size: .
CDR3: CASSSHAPGGSYNEQFF
DNA: TGTGCCAGCAGTTCCCACGCCCCCGGGGGTTCGTACAATGAGCAGTTCTTC

V: TRBV18
J: TRBJ1-5
D: .
size: .
CDR3: CASSPRRQRIDQPQHF
DNA: TGTGCCAGCTCACCACGGCGCCAGAGAATTGATCAGCCCCAGCATTTT

V: TRBV6-5
J: TRBJ1-1
D: .
size: .
CDR3: CASSYGDGNTEAFF
DNA: TGTGCCAGCAGTTACGGGGACGGGAACACTGAAGCTTTCTTT

V: TRBV29-1
J: TRBJ2-3
D: .
size: few
CDR3: CSVVVLASTDTQYF
DNA: TGCAGCGTTGTCGTCCTAGCTTCCACAGATACGCAGTATTTT

V: TRBV6-1
J: TRBJ2-7
D: .
size: few
CDR3: CASRDWGVTYEQYF
DNA: TGTGCCAGCAGGGACTGGGGGGTAACCTACGAGCAGTACTTC

V: TRBV7-2
J: TRBJ1-1
D: .
size: .
CDR3: CASSLLGLQNTEAFF
DNA: TGTGCCAGCAGCTTACTGGGACTCCAGAACACTGAAGCTTTCTTT

V: TRBV20-1
J: TRBJ1-5
D: TRBD1
size: .
CDR3: CSARETGAIRQPQHF
DNA: TGCAGTGCTAGAGAAACAGGGGCGATTAGACAGCCCCAGCATTTT

V: TRBV29-1
J: TRBJ1-3
D: .
size: .
CDR3: CSVTITGSGNTIYF
DNA: TGCAGCGTGACTATAACAGGGTCCGGAAACACCATATATTTT

V: TRBV11-3
J: TRBJ2-3
D: TRBD2
size: few
CDR3: CASSPETSSADTQYF
DNA: TGTGCCAGCAGCCCAGAGACTAGCAGTGCAGATACGCAGTATTTT

V: TRBV12-3/TRBV12-4
J: TRBJ2-5
D: .
size: .
CDR3: CASSPFGGDQETQYF
DNA: TGTGCCAGCAGTCCCTTCGGGGGCGACCAAGAGACCCAGTACTTC

V: TRBV25-1
J: TRBJ1-1
D: TRBD1
size: few
CDR3: CASSAPSQGATEAFF
DNA: TGTGCCAGCAGTGCGCCGTCCCAGGGGGCCACTGAAGCTTTCTTT

V: TRBV27
J: TRBJ2-5
D: .
size: .
CDR3: CASSLRRTDQETQYF
DNA: TGTGCCAGCAGTTTGCGACGAACGGATCAAGAGACCCAGTACTTC

V: TRBV5-1
J: TRBJ2-7
D: TRBD2
size: .
CDR3: CASSLIAGPSYEQYF
DNA: TGCGCCAGCAGCTTAATAGCGGGCCCCTCCTACGAGCAGTACTTC

V: TRBV7-2
J: TRBJ1-5
D: .
size: few
CDR3: CASSLDSWGNQPQHF
DNA: TGTGCCAGCAGCTTAGACTCCTGGGGCAATCAGCCCCAGCATTTT

V: TRBV19
J: TRBJ2-7
D: TRBD2
size: .
CDR3: CASGVSSGTYEQYF
DNA: TGTGCCAGTGGTGTGTCTAGCGGAACCTACGAGCAGTACTTC

V: TRBV5-1
J: TRBJ1-1
D: .
size: .
CDR3: CASSAQGDTEAFF
DNA: TGCGCCAGCAGCGCCCAAGGGGACACTGAAGCTTTCTTT

V: TRBV7-2
J: TRBJ2-5
D: .
size: .
CDR3: CASSLQRGPQETQYF
DNA: TGTGCCAGCAGCCTACAAAGGGGCCCCCAAGAGACCCAGTACTTC

V: TRBV29-1
J: TRBJ2-1
D: TRBD2
size: few
CDR3: CSVDSGRRIDEQFF
DNA: TGCAGCGTTGATAGCGGGAGGCGGATCGATGAGCAGTTCTTC

V: TRBV27
J: TRBJ1-2
D: .
size: .
CDR3: CASSRAPFSDSPGYTF
DNA: TGTGCCAGCAGTCGGGCCCCTTTCTCGGACAGCCCTGGCTACACCTTC

V: TRBV2
J: TRBJ1-2
D: .
size: .
CDR3: CASSEIMDYGYTF
DNA: TGTGCCAGCAGTGAAATAATGGACTATGGCTACACCTTC

V: TRBV14
J: TRBJ2-5
D: TRBD2
size: .
CDR3: CASSQTSAGFGRSVGETQYF
DNA: TGTGCCAGCAGCCAAACATCGGCTGGGTTCGGGAGGAGTGTTGGAGAGACCCAGTACTTC

V: TRBV7-2
J: TRBJ2-7
D: .
size: few
CDR3: CASSLRGLAETYEQYF
DNA: TGTGCCAGCAGCCTCAGGGGGCTAGCGGAGACCTACGAGCAGTACTTC

V: TRBV6-1
J: TRBJ2-2
D: TRBD1
size: few
CDR3: CASKGDRVPTGELFF
DNA: TGTGCCAGCAAGGGGGACAGGGTGCCCACCGGGGAGCTGTTTTTT

V: TRBV15
J: TRBJ2-5
D: .
size: few
CDR3: CATSSRGGGETQYF
DNA: TGTGCCACCAGCAGCAGGGGTGGGGGTGAGACCCAGTACTTC

V: TRBV18
J: TRBJ2-1
D: .
size: .
CDR3: CASSPGSGNEQFF
DNA: TGTGCCAGCTCACCGGGGTCGGGCAATGAGCAGTTCTTC

V: TRBV20-1
J: TRBJ2-1
D: .
size: .
CDR3: CSARVGTYNEQFF
DNA: TGCAGTGCTAGAGTCGGCACGTACAATGAGCAGTTCTTC

V: TRBV7-2
J: TRBJ2-7
D: .
size: many
CDR3: CASSLTGRDEQYF
DNA: TGTGCCAGCAGCTTAACCGGGAGAGACGAGCAGTACTTC

V: TRBV28
J: TRBJ1-5
D: .
size: .
CDR3: CASRSTRSGNQPQHF
DNA: TGTGCCAGCAGGTCTACCCGGTCTGGCAATCAGCCCCAGCATTTT

V: TRBV12-3/TRBV12-4
J: TRBJ1-1
D: TRBD1
size: .
CDR3: CASRAPGGPEAFF
DNA: TGTGCCAGCAGGGCCCCAGGGGGCCCTGAAGCTTTCTTT

V: TRBV19
J: TRBJ1-5
D: TRBD1
size: .
CDR3: CASSIGTGRDQPQHF
DNA: TGTGCCAGTAGTATAGGGACAGGGAGGGATCAGCCCCAGCATTTT

V: TRBV5-6
J: TRBJ2-1
D: .
size: .
CDR3: CASTSRMLAQSNEQFF
DNA: TGTGCCAGCACCTCCCGGATGCTAGCTCAGTCCAATGAGCAGTTCTTC

V: TRBV5-1
J: TRBJ2-3
D: .
size: few
CDR3: CASSFNPRSSTDTQYF
DNA: TGCGCCAGCAGCTTCAATCCAAGATCTAGCACAGATACGCAGTATTTT

V: TRBV10-2
J: TRBJ2-6
D: TRBD1
size: few
CDR3: CASSEPSALRDRGLGANVLTF
DNA: TGCGCCAGCAGTGAGCCAAGTGCTCTCCGGGACAGGGGGCTTGGGGCCAACGTCCTGACTTTC

V: TRBV10-2
J: TRBJ2-3
D: .
size: few
CDR3: CASSPLSSTDTQYF
DNA: TGCGCCAGCAGCCCTCTATCTAGCACAGATACGCAGTATTTT

V: TRBV30
J: TRBJ2-1
D: TRBD2
size: few
CDR3: CAWRKAGEGYNEQFF
DNA: TGTGCCTGGAGGAAAGCGGGGGAGGGCTACAATGAGCAGTTCTTC

V: TRBV3-1
J: TRBJ2-1
D: TRBD2
size: once
CDR3: CASSQDFTSGSRSEQFF
DNA: TGTGCCAGCAGCCAAGATTTTACTAGCGGGAGTCGATCTGAGCAGTTCTTC